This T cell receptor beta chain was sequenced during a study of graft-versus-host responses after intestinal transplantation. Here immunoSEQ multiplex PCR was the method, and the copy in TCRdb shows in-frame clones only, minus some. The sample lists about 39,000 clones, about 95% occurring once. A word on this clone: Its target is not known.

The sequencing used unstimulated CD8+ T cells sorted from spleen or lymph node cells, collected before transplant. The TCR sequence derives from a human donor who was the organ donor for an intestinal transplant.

In nucleotides, the CDR3 is TGTGCCAGCAGCAAGGGGGTGAGGGGACTCTACGAGCAGTACTTC. Its translation is CASSKGVRGLYEQYF. This chain uses TRBV21-1 with TRBJ2-7; the table's D gene call, TRBD2, was not cross checked with the DNA. TRBV21-1 is a pseudogene segment. This CDR3 has 15 amino acids.